Listed here are 29 T cell receptor beta chains from one sample, sequenced in a study of cytomegalovirus exposure and HLA in healthy donors. With 60 Vbeta and 13 Jbeta primers, the PCR was carried out. Data came from immunoSEQ multiplex PCR; TCRdb stores just in-frame clones and leaves some out. The sample consists of 120,000 or so clones, roughly four fifths of them appearing once. The specimen sequenced was PBMCs. These receptors were collected from a woman aged 30 to 39 in good health and CMV-seronegative.

This sequence joins TRBV10-3 and TRBJ2-1; D may be TRBD2 (5 bases). Germline assignment: CDR1 ENHRY and CDR2 SYGVKD. V was cut by 10 bases and J by 4 bases, with 17 bases left in between. This CDR3 has 14 amino acids. The CDR3 loop reads CATSAESGYNEQFF. The CDR3 coding sequence is TGTGCCACCAGCGCAGAGAGCGGATACAATGAGCAGTTCTTC.

This clone was counted a single time. The CDR3 here is CASSQAGVGPYYGYTF. CDR3 nucleotides: TGTGCCAGCAGCCAAGCGGGGGTGGGGCCCTACTATGGCTACACCTTC. V and J are TRBV14 and TRBJ1-2, with D possibly matching TRBD1 (5 bases). V lost 1 base, J lost 3 bases, and 15 bases lay in between. CDR3 length: 16 amino acids. Germline V gene data show CDR1 as SGHDN and CDR2 as FVKESK.

The chain has TRBV5-6 and TRBJ2-7; weak D call: TRBD2 (6 bases). From germline, CDR1 is SGHDT and CDR2 YYEEEE. The ends were cut back, 0 bases at V and 4 bases at J, with 17 bases in the middle. This CDR3 spans 16 amino acids. The CDR3 coding sequence is TGTGCCAGCAGCTTGGAAACCGGGACTTGGTCGTACGAGCAGTACTTC. Translating it yields CASSLETGTWSYEQYF.

The J gene is TRBJ1-5, the V gene TRBV6-1; D may be TRBD1 (6 bases). CDR1 is MNHNS, CDR2 SASEGT, per germline. The CDR3 has 17 residues. Trimming pared 1 base from V and 4 bases from J, leaving 17 bases between. CDR3 sequence: CASSEGVYREGNQPQHF. The CDR3, as DNA: TGTGCCAGCAGTGAAGGAGTCTACAGGGAGGGTAATCAGCCCCAGCATTTT.

The V gene is TRBV29-1, the J gene TRBJ2-7; unclear D gene. With 0 bases removed from V and 5 bases from J, the gap between germline ends came to 11 bases. The germline gives CDR1 SQVTM, CDR2 ANQGSEA. The length of the CDR3 is 13 residues. Here the CDR3 reads CSVEEPRLDEQYF. CDR3 in DNA: TGCAGCGTTGAAGAACCCCGACTCGACGAGCAGTACTTC.

The chain has TRBV19 and TRBJ1-4; no firm D call. The CDR3 is 11 amino acids. Trimming removed 8 bases at V and 5 bases at J, with 6 bases between. CDR1 is LNHDA and CDR2 is SQIVND in the germline V gene (reference sequence). CDR3 residues: CASGVNEKLFF. In DNA form, the CDR3 reads TGTGCCAGTGGAGTCAATGAAAAACTGTTTTTT.

This clone appeared once. The V call is TRBV5-1, the J call TRBJ1-1; TRBD1 matches 12 bases. The CDR3 has 15 residues. V was pared by 3 bases and J by 4 bases, with 4 bases of the junction left unmatched. Per germline, CDR1 SGHRS and CDR2 YFSETQ. This CDR3 is CASSWGGQGATEAFF. As DNA, the CDR3 is TGCGCCAGCAGCTGGGGGGGACAGGGGGCCACTGAAGCTTTCTTT.

This clone appeared a few times. The chain is built from TRBV5-1 and TRBJ2-1; TRBD2 agrees at 10 bases. CDR3 length: 14 amino acids. Germline V gives CDR1 SGHRS, CDR2 YFSETQ. J gave up 6 bases and V 2 bases, and 2 bases lay outside the gene matches. The CDR3 is CASSFPSGGNEQFF. In DNA, the CDR3 is TGCGCCAGCAGCTTTCCTAGCGGGGGCAATGAGCAGTTCTTC. The complete variable domain, with remaining parts taken from reference TRBV5-1 and TRBJ2-1, reads KAGVTQTPRYLIKTRGQQVTLSCSPISGHRSVSWYQQTPGQGLQFLFEYFSETQRNKGNFPGRFSGRQFSNSRSEMNVSTLELGDSALYLCASSFPSGGNEQFFGPGTRLTVL.

The CDR3 region has the DNA TGTGCCAGCAGCAGCGGACAGGGGAGAGCCGAGCAGTACTTC. Protein: CASSSGQGRAEQYF. V usage is TRBV7-2 and J usage is TRBJ2-7; 9 bases align to TRBD1. The germline V gene has CDR1 SGHTA and CDR2 FQGNSA. The CDR3 extends over 14 amino acids. V lost 5 bases and J lost 6; bases outside the gene matches: 8.

This chain uses TRBV6-6 with TRBJ2-7; 8 bases line up with TRBD2. Germline V lookup: CDR1 MNHNY, CDR2 SVGAGI (reference sequence). The length of the CDR3 is 14 residues. J gave up 6 bases and V 7 bases, and 11 bases lay outside the gene matches. CDR3 DNA sequence: TGTGCCAGCACTGCGGGAGGCCCTGCGGGCGAGCAGTACTTC. It codes for CASTAGGPAGEQYF.

The chain is built from TRBV5-8 and TRBJ2-4; 9 bases agree with TRBD1. The CDR3 spans 15 residues. The V gene's germline CDR1 is SGHTS and CDR2 YDEGEE. Losses at the gene ends were 4 bases for V and 1 base for J; bases not matched to a gene: 3. CDR3 sequence reads: CASSIQGAAKNIQYF. In DNA form, the CDR3 reads TGTGCCAGCAGCATACAGGGGGCTGCCAAAAACATTCAGTACTTC.

The chain couples TRBV13 to TRBJ1-4; 10 bases fit TRBD1. The germline CDR1 and CDR2 sequences are PRHDT and FYEKMQ (reference sequence). This CDR3 spans 16 amino acids. The ends lost 3 bases at V and 7 bases at J; junction bases unmatched: 8. CDR3 loop: CASSFRSGQGVEKLFF. The CDR3 DNA sequence: TGTGCCAGCAGCTTTCGAAGTGGACAGGGGGTTGAAAAACTGTTTTTT.

This clone was seen a handful of times. The chain couples TRBV5-1 to TRBJ2-2, with a weak D call TRBD1 (6 bases). The germline V gene encodes CDR1 SGHRS and CDR2 YFSETQ. V lost 3 bases, J lost 8 bases, and 20 bases lay in between. The CDR3 runs 16 residues. The CDR3 reads CASSSRTALGVGELFF. DNA of the CDR3: TGCGCCAGCAGCTCCCGGACAGCGTTGGGAGTTGGGGAGCTGTTTTTT.

The rearrangement joins TRBV27 to TRBJ1-1, with D perhaps TRBD1 (5 bases). The CDR3 consists of 14 residues. The germline gives CDR1 MNHEY, CDR2 SMNVEV (reference sequence). The V gene lost 6 bases and the J gene lost 1 base, with 12 bases spanning the gap. CDR3 coding DNA: TGTGCCAGCAGCGTGAGGGGAGGGAACACTGAAGCTTTCTTT. It is translated as CASSVRGGNTEAFF.

CDR3 coding DNA: TGTGCCAGCAGTGATTCGACAGGGAATTTGGCGGGAGGGGAGCTGTTTTTT. It yields the protein CASSDSTGNLAGGELFF. V is TRBV25-1 and J is TRBJ2-2; maybe TRBD1 (7 bases). Per the germline V gene, CDR1 is MGHDK and CDR2 is SYGVNS. The CDR3 runs to 17 residues. With 3 bases removed from V and 8 bases from J, the gap between germline ends came to 22 bases.

The chain recombines TRBV19 with TRBJ1-4; no clear D gene. Trimming pared 4 bases from V and 8 bases from J, leaving 11 bases between. The germline CDR1 and CDR2 sequences are LNHDA and SQIVND (reference sequence). The CDR3 has 13 amino acids. This chain's CDR3 is CASSNTRGEKLFF. In DNA, the CDR3 is TGTGCCAGTAGTAATACAAGAGGGGAAAAACTGTTTTTT.

The V gene is TRBV6-6, the J gene TRBJ2-3, with 9 positions matching TRBD1. J lost 5 bases, V lost 7 bases, and 10 bases had no gene match. This CDR3 comprises 15 residues. Germline lookup yields CDR1 MNHNY and CDR2 SVGAGI (reference sequence). The CDR3 DNA sequence: TGTGCCAGCATATCCGGGACAGGGAATTTAGATACGCAGTATTTT. Residues: CASISGTGNLDTQYF.

The V and J genes are TRBV5-1 and TRBJ2-2; 7 nucleotides align to TRBD2. The CDR3 is made up of 16 amino acids. Trimming at V came to 2 bases and at J to 4 bases, leaving 8 bases not matched to a gene. CDR1 is SGHRS and CDR2 is YFSETQ in the germline V gene. CDR3 in amino acids: CASSFRGRASTGELFF. CDR3 nucleotides: TGCGCCAGCAGCTTTCGGGGGAGGGCCTCCACCGGGGAGCTGTTTTTT.

The chain combines TRBV9 with TRBJ1-2; TRBD1 matches at 9 bases. The germline V gene has CDR1 SGDLS and CDR2 YYNGEE. This CDR3 has 13 residues. Unmatched junction bases numbered 2, after V lost 3 bases and J lost 5 bases. CDR3 DNA sequence: TGTGCCAGCAGCGAGGACAGGGGTTATGGCTACACCTTC. Translating it yields CASSEDRGYGYTF.

This chain uses TRBV29-1 with TRBJ2-1; 10 bases are shared with TRBD2. Trimming took 2 bases from V and 8 from J; bases not matched to a gene: 9. This CDR3 region has 15 residues. CDR1 and CDR2 from the germline V gene are SQVTM and ANQGSEA. CDR3: CSVEIMGLAIDEQFF. The CDR3 nucleotides read TGCAGCGTTGAAATCATGGGACTAGCGATCGATGAGCAGTTCTTC.

The gene calls are TRBV5-4 and TRBJ1-2, with TRBD1 as a possible D gene (6 bases). The CDR3 extends over 14 amino acids. Germline CDR1 is SGHNT and CDR2 is YYREEE (reference sequence). Trimming pared 3 bases from V and 6 bases from J, leaving 15 bases between. The CDR3 sequence is CASSSVYGGNGYTF. The CDR3, as DNA: TGTGCCAGCAGCTCGGTTTATGGGGGCAATGGCTACACCTTC.

This chain joins TRBV4-3 and TRBJ2-3; 9 bases are a match to TRBD1. This CDR3 has 15 amino acids. V lost 3 bases and J lost 3; bases outside the gene matches: 4. From germline, CDR1 is LGHNA and CDR2 YSLEER. The CDR3 protein is CASSQAGTGTDTQYF. CDR3 coding DNA: TGCGCCAGCAGCCAGGCCGGGACAGGGACAGATACGCAGTATTTT.

This clone was seen only a few times. The chain employs TRBV5-1 and TRBJ1-6, with D maybe TRBD1 (5 bases). The V and J ends lost 4 bases and 0 bases respectively, with 20 bases between them. Germline CDR1 and CDR2: SGHRS and YFSETQ. There are 19 residues in the CDR3. CDR3 DNA sequence: TGCGCCAGCAGCCATGGGACTACCGGATCGAGCTCCTATAATTCACCCCTCCACTTT. It encodes CASSHGTTGSSSYNSPLHF.

The CDR3 sequence is CSVERVGETQYF. The CDR3 bases are TGCAGCGTTGAGAGGGTCGGGGAGACCCAGTACTTC. This chain uses TRBV29-1 with TRBJ2-5, with D possibly being TRBD2 (5 bases). In germline, CDR1 is SQVTM, CDR2 ANQGSEA. CDR3 length: 12 amino acids. V dropped 3 bases and J dropped 5 bases, with 10 bases sitting between them. The full variable domain, its missing parts supplied by reference TRBV29-1 and TRBJ2-5, is SAVISQKPSRDICQRGTSLTIQCQVDSQVTMMFWYRQQPGQSLTLIATANQGSEATYESGFVIDKFPISRPNLTFSTLTVSNMSPEDSSIYLCSVERVGETQYFGPGTRLLVL.

J is TRBJ1-4 and V is TRBV30; perhaps TRBD1 as D (6 bases). V was trimmed by 5 bases and J by 10 bases, leaving 17 bases between them. The CDR3 runs to 13 residues. The germline CDR1 and CDR2 sequences are GTSNPN and SVGIG (reference sequence). The DNA for the CDR3 is TGTGCCTGGGGGGGCTCTTATTTCGGAAAACTGTTTTTT. Encoded protein: CAWGGSYFGKLFF.

In this sample, this clone turned up a few times. The chain has TRBV18 and TRBJ2-7; D call uncertain. V lost 6 bases, J lost 4 bases, and 13 bases lay in between. The CDR3 is 13 amino acids. Germline CDR1 reads KGHSH; CDR2 reads LQKENI. DNA for the CDR3: TGTGCCAGCTCCCCGCAAACAGAGTACGAGCAGTACTTC. Protein sequence: CASSPQTEYEQYF. Full variable domain (outside the CDR3, taken from reference TRBV18 and TRBJ2-7): NAGVMQNPRHLVRRRGQEARLRCSPMKGHSHVYWYRQLPEEGLKFMVYLQKENIIDESGMPKERFSAEFPKEGPSILRIQQVVRGDSAAYFCASSPQTEYEQYFGPGTRLTVT.

V usage is TRBV7-3 and J usage is TRBJ2-1; D is ambiguous. CDR1 is SGHTA and CDR2 is FQGTGA in the germline V gene. Trimming removed 9 bases from V and 8 bases from J, with 20 bases in between. This CDR3 has 14 amino acids. The CDR3 is CARETEALLDEQFF. CDR3 bases: TGTGCCAGGGAAACAGAAGCCCTCCTGGATGAGCAGTTCTTC.

V gene TRBV27 combines with J gene TRBJ2-7; D uncertain. V was pared by 4 bases and J by 5 bases, with 9 bases between. The CDR3 sequence is 12 residues long. The germline V gene has CDR1 MNHEY and CDR2 SMNVEV (reference sequence). For the CDR3, the DNA is TGTGCCAGCAGTTCCATCCCCAACGAGCAGTACTTC. Translation gives CASSSIPNEQYF.

The rearrangement links TRBV18 to TRBJ1-4, with 7 bases lining up with TRBD1. The CDR3 length is 15 residues. Trimming at V came to 3 bases and at J to 8 bases, leaving 9 bases not matched to a gene. Germline V gene lookup returns CDR1 KGHSH and CDR2 LQKENI. The CDR3 sequence: CASSPGQVPQEKLFF. The CDR3, as DNA: TGTGCCAGCTCACCCGGACAGGTCCCACAGGAAAAACTGTTTTTT.